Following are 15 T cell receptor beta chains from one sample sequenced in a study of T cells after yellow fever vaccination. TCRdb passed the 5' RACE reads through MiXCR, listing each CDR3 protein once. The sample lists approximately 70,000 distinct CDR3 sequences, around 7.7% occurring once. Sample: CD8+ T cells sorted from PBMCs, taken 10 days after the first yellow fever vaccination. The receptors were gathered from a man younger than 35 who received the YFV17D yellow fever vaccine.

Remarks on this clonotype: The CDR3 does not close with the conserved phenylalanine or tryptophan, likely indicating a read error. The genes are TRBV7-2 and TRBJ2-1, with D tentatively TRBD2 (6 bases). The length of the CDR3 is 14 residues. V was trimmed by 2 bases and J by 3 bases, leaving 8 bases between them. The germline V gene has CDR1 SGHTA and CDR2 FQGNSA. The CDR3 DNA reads TGTGCCAGCAGCTTACGGACTAACTACAATGAGCAGTTCTAC. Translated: CASSLRTNYNEQFY.

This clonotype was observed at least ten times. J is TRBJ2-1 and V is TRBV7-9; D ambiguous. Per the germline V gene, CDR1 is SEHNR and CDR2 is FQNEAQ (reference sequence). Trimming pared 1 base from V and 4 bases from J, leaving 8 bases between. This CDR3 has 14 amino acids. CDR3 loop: CASSLEPSYNEQFF. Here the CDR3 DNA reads TGTGCCAGCAGCTTAGAGCCCTCGTACAATGAGCAGTTCTTC.

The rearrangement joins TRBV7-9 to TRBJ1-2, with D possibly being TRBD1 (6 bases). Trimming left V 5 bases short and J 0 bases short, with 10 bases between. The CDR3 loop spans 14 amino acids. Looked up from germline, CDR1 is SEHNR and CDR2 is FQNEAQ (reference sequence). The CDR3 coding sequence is TGTGCCAGCAGCCCGTGGACAGCTAACTATGGCTACACCTTC. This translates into CASSPWTANYGYTF.

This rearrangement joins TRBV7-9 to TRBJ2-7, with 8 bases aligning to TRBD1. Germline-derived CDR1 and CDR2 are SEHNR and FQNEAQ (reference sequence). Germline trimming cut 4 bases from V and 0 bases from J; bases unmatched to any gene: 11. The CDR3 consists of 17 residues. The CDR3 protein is CASSSPLWTGSSYEQYF. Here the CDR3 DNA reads TGTGCCAGCAGCTCCCCCCTTTGGACAGGGAGCTCCTACGAGCAGTACTTC.

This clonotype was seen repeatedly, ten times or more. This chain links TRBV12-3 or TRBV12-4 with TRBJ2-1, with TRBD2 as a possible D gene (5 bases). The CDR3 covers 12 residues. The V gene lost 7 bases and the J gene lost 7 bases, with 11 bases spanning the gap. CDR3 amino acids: CASIVSGNEQFF. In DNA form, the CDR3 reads TGTGCCAGCATCGTGAGCGGAAATGAGCAGTTCTTC.

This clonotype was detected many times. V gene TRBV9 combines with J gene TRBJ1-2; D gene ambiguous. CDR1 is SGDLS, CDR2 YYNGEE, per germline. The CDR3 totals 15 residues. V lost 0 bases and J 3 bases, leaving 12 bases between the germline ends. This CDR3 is CASSVDGEPDYGYTF. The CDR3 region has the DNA TGTGCCAGCAGCGTAGACGGGGAACCAGACTATGGCTACACCTTC.

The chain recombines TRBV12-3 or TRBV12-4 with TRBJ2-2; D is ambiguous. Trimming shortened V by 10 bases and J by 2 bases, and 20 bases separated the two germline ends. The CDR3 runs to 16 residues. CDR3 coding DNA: TGTGCCAAGACCCAAAATAGGAACATCAACACCGGGGAGCTGTTTTTT. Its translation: CAKTQNRNINTGELFF.

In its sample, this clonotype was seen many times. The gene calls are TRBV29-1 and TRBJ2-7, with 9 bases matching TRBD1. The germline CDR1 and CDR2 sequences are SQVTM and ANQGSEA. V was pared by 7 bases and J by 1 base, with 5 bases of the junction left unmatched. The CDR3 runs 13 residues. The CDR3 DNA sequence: TGCAGCGCTAAAGACAGGGGGTCCTACGAGCAGTACTTC. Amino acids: CSAKDRGSYEQYF.

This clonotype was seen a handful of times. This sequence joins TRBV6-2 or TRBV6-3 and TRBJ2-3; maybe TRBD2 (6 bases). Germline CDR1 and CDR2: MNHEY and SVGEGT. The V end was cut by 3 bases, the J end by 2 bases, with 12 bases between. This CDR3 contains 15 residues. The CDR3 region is CASSYYGGSTDTQYF. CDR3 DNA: TGTGCCAGCAGTTATTACGGGGGATCCACAGATACGCAGTATTTT.

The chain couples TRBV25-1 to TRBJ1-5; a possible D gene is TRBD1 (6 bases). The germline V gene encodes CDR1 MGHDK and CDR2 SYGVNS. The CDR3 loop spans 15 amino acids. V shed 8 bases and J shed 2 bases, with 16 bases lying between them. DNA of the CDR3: TGTGCCAGCGGGTGGGGGGGCTTGGGCAATCAGCCCCAGCATTTT. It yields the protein CASGWGGLGNQPQHF.

The DNA for the CDR3 is TGTGCCAGCAGCGTAGAGGGGAGGGTGAATGAGCAGTTCTTC. Its protein product is CASSVEGRVNEQFF. This chain joins TRBV9 and TRBJ2-1; 7 bases are shared with TRBD2. V was clipped by 0 bases and J by 7 bases; unmatched bases: 4. The germline V gene encodes CDR1 SGDLS and CDR2 YYNGEE. This CDR3 has 14 residues.

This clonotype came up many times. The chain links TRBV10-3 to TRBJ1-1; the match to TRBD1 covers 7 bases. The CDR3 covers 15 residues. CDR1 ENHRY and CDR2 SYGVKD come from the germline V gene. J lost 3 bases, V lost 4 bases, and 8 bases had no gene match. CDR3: CAISGQTGKDTEAFF. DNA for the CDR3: TGTGCCATCAGTGGTCAGACAGGGAAAGACACTGAAGCTTTCTTT.

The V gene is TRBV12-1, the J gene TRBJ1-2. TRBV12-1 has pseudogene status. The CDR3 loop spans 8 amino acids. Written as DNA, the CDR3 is TGTGCTAACTATGGCTACACCTTC. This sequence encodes CANYGYTF.

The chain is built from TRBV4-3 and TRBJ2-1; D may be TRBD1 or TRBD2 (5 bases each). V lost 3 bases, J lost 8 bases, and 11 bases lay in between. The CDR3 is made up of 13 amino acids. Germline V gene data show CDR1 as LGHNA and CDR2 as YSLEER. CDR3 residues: CASSQGDSYEQFF. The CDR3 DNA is TGCGCCAGCAGCCAGGGAGACAGTTATGAGCAGTTCTTC.

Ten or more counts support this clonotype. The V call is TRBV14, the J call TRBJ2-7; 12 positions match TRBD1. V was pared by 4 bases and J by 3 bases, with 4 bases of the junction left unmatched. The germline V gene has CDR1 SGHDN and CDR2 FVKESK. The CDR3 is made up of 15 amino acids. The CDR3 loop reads CASSPGTGGIYEQYF. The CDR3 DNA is TGTGCCAGCAGCCCGGGGACAGGGGGCATCTACGAGCAGTACTTC.